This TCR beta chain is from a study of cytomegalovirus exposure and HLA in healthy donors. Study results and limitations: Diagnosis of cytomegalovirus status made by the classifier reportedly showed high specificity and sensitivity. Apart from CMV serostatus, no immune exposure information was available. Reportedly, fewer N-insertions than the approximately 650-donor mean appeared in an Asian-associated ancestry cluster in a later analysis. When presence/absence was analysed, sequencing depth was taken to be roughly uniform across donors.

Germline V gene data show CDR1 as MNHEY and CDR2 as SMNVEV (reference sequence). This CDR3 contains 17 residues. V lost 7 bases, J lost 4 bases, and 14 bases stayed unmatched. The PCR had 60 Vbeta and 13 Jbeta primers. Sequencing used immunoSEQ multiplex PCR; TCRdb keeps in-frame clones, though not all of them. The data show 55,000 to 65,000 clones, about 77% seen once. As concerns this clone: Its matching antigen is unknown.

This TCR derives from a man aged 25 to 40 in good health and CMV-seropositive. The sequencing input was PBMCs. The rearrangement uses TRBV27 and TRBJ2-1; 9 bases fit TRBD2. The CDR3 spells CASTPRLAGKQYNEQFF. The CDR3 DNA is TGTGCCAGCACTCCCAGGCTAGCGGGGAAACAGTACAATGAGCAGTTCTTC.